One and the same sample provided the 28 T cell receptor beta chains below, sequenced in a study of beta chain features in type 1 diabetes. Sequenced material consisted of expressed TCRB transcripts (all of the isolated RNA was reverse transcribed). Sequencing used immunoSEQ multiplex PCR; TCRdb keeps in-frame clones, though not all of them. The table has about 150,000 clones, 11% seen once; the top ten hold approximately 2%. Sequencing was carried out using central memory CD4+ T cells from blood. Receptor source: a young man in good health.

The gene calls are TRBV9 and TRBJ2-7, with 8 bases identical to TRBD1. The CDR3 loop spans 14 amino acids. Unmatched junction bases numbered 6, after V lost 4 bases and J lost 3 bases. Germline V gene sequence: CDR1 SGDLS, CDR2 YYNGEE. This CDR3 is CASSPSGTGYEQYF. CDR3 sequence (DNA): TGTGCCAGCAGCCCGTCCGGGACAGGCTACGAGCAGTACTTC. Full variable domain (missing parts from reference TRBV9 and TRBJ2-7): DSGVTQTPKHLITATGQRVTLRCSPRSGDLSVYWYQQSLDQGLQFLIQYYNGEERAKGNILERFSAQQFPDLHSELNLSSLELGDSALYFCASSPSGTGYEQYFGPGTRLTVT.

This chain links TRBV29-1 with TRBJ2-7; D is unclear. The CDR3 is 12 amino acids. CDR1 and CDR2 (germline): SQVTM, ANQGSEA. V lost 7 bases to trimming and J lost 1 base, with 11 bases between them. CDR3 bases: TGCAGCGGGCGGACGGATTCCTACGAGCAGTACTTC. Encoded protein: CSGRTDSYEQYF.

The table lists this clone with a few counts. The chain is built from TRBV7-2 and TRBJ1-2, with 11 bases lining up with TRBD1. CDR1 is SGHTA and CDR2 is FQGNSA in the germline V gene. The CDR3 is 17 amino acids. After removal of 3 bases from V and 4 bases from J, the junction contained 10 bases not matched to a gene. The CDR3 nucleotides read TGTGCCAGCAGCTTCACCGGGACAGGGGGTAATCCCTATGGCTACACCTTC. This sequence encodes CASSFTGTGGNPYGYTF.

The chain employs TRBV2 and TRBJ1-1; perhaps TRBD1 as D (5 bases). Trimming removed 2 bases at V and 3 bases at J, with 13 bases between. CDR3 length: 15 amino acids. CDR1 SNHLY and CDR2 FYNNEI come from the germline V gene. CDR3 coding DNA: TGTGCCAGCAGTGAACAGGGACGCTTAGACACTGAAGCTTTCTTT. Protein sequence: CASSEQGRLDTEAFF.

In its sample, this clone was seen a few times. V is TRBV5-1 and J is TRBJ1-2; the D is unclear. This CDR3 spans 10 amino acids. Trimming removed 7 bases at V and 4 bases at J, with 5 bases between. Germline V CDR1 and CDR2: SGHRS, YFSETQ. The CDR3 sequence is CASPSYGYTF. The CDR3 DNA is TGCGCCAGCCCCTCCTATGGCTACACCTTC.

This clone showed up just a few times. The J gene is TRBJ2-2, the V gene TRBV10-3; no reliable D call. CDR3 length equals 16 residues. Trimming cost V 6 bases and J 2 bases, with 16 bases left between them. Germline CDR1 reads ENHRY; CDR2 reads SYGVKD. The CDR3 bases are TGTGCCATCAGGGCTCCGGGTCAAAGAAACACCGGGGAGCTGTTTTTT. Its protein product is CAIRAPGQRNTGELFF.

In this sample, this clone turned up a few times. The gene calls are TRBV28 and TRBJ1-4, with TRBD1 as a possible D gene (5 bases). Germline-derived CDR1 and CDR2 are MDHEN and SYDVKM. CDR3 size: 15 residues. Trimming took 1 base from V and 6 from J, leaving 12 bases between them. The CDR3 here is CASSLLGGKYEKLFF. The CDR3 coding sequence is TGTGCCAGCAGTTTATTGGGGGGGAAATATGAAAAACTGTTTTTT.

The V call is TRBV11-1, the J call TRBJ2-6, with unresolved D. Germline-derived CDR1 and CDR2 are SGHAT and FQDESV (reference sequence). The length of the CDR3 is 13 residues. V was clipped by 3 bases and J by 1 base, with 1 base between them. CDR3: CASSFSGANVLTF. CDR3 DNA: TGTGCCAGCAGCTTTTCTGGGGCCAACGTCCTGACTTTC.

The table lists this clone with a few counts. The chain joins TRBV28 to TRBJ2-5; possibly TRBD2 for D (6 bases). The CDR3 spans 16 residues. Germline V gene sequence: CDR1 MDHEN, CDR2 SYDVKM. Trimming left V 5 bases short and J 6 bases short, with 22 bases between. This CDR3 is CASSPPGTGPVKTQYF. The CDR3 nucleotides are TGTGCCAGCAGTCCCCCTGGGACTGGACCGGTTAAGACCCAGTACTTC.

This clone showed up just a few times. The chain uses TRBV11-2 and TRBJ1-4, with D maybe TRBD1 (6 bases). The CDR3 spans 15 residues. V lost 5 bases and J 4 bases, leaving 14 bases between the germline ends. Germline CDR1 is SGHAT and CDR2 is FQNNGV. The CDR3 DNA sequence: TGTGCCAGCAGCCGACCGACAGGACGTAATGAAAAACTGTTTTTT. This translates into CASSRPTGRNEKLFF.

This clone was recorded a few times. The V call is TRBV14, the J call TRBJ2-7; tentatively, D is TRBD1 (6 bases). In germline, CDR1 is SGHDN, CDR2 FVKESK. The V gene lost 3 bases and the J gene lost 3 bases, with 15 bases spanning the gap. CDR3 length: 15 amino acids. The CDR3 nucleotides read TGTGCCAGCAGCCATAGAACAGGGTATGGCTACGAGCAGTACTTC. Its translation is CASSHRTGYGYEQYF.

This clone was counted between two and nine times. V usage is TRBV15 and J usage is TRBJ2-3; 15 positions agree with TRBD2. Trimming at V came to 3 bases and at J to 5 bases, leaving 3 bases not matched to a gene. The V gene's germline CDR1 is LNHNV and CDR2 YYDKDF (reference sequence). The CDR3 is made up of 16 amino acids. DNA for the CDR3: TGTGCCACCAGCAGGGGACTAGCGGGGGGCTTAGATACGCAGTATTTT. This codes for CATSRGLAGGLDTQYF.

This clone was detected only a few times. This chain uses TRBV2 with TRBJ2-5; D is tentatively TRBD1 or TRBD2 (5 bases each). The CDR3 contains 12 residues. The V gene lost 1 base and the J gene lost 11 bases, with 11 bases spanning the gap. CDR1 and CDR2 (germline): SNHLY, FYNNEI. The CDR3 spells CASSEGDPRQYF. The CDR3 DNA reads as TGTGCCAGCAGTGAAGGGGACCCGAGGCAGTACTTC.

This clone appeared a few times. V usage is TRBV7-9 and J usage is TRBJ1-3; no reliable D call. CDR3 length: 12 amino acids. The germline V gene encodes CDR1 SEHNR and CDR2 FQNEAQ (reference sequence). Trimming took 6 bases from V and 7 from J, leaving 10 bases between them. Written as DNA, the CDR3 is TGTGCCAGCAGGTTTTCGGGGAACACCATATATTTT. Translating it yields CASRFSGNTIYF.

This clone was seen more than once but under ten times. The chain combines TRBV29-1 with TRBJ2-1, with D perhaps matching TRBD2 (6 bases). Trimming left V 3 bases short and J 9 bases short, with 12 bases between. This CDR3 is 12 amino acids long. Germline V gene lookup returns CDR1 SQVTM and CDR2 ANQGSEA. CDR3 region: CSVDLARGEQFF. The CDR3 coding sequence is TGCAGCGTTGATCTAGCGAGGGGTGAGCAGTTCTTC.

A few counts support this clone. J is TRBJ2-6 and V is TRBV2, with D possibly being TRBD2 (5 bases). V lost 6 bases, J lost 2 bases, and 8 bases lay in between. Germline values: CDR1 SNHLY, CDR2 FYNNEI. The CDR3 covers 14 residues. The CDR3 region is CASRDWAGANVLTF. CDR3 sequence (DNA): TGTGCCAGCAGGGACTGGGCTGGGGCCAACGTCCTGACTTTC.

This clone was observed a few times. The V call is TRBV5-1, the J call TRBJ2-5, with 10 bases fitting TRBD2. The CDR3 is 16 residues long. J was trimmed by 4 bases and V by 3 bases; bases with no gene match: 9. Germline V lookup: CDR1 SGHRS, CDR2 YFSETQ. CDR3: CASSSQPAGGRETQYF. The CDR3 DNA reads TGCGCCAGCAGCTCCCAACCAGCGGGGGGGCGAGAGACCCAGTACTTC.

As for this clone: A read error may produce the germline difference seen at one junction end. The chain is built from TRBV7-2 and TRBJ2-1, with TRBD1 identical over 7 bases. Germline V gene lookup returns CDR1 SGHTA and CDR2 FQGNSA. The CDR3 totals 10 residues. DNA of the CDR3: TGTGCCAGCAGCTTAAGGGGGCCGATCTTC. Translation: CASSLRGPIF.

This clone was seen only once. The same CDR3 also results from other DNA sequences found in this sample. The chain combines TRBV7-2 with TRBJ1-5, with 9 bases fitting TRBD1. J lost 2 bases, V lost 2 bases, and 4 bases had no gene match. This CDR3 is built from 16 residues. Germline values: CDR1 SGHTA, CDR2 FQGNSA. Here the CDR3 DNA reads TGTGCCAGCAGCTTAAACAGGGGGCTAGGCAATCAGCCCCAGCATTTT. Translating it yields CASSLNRGLGNQPQHF.

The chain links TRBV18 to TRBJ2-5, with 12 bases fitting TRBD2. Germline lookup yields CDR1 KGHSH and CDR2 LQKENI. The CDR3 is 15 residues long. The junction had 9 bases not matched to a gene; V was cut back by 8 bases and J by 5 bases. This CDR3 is CASRLAGGPSETQYF. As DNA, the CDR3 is TGTGCCAGCCGTCTAGCGGGGGGGCCCAGTGAGACCCAGTACTTC.

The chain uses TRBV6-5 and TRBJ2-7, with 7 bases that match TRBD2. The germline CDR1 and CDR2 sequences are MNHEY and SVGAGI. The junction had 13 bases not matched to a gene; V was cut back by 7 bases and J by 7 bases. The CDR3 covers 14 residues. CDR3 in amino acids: CASNLAEFGGEQYF. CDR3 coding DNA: TGTGCCAGCAACCTAGCGGAGTTCGGAGGGGAGCAGTACTTC.

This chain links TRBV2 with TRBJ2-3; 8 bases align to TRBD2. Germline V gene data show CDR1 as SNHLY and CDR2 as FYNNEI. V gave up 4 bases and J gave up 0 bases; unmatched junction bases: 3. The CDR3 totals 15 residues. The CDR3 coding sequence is TGTGCCAGCAGTGCGACTAGCGCAAGCACAGATACGCAGTATTTT. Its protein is CASSATSASTDTQYF. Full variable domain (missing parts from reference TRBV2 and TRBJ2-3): EPEVTQTPSHQVTQMGQEVILRCVPISNHLYFYWYRQILGQKVEFLVSFYNNEISEKSEIFDDQFSVERPDGSNFTLKIRSTKLEDSAMYFCASSATSASTDTQYFGPGTRLTVL.

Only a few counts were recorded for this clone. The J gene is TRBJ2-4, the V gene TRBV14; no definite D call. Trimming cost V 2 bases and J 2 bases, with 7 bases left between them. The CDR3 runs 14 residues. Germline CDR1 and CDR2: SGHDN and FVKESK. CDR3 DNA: TGTGCCAGCAGCCAACGCTTGACCAAAAACATTCAGTACTTC. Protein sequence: CASSQRLTKNIQYF.

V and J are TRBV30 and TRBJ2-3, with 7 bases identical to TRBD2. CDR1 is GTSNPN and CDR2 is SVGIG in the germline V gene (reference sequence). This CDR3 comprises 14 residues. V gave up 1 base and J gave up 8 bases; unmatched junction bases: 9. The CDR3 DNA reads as TGTGCCTGGAGTGCACTTACTAGCGACGGTACGCAGTATTTT. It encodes CAWSALTSDGTQYF. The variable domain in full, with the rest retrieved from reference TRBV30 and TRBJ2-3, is SQTIHQWPATLVQPVGSPLSLECTVEGTSNPNLYWYRQAAGRGLQLLFYSVGIGQISSEVPQNLSASRPQDRQFILSSKKLLLSDSGFYLCAWSALTSDGTQYFGPGTRLTVL.

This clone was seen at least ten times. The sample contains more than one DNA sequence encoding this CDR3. CDR3: CASSAGTGKETQYF. Here the CDR3 DNA reads TGTGCCAGCAGCGCCGGGACAGGGAAGGAGACCCAGTACTTC. The V gene is TRBV9, the J gene TRBJ2-5; TRBD1 aligns across 9 bases. The CDR3 runs to 14 residues. Trimming at V came to 3 bases and at J to 5 bases, leaving 5 bases not matched to a gene. Germline CDR1 and CDR2: SGDLS and YYNGEE.

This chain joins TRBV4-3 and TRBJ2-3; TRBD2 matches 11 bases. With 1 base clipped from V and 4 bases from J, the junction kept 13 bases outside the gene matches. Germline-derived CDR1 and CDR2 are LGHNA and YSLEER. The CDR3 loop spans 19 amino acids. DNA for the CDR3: TGCGCCAGCAGCCAAGTCGCGACTAGCGGGAAATTCAAGGCAGATACGCAGTATTTT. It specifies CASSQVATSGKFKADTQYF.

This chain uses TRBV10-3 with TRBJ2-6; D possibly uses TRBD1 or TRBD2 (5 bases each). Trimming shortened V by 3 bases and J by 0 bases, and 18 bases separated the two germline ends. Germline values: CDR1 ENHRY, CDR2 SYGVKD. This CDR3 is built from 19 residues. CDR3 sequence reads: CAISESKRGRNSGANVLTF. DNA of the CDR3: TGTGCCATCAGTGAAAGTAAGAGGGGACGAAACTCTGGGGCCAACGTCCTGACTTTC.

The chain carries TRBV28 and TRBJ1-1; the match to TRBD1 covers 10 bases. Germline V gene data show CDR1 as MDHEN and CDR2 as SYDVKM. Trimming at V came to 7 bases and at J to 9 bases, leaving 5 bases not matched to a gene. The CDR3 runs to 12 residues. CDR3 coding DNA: TGTGCCAGCACCCCGGGACAGGGGAAAGCTTTCTTT. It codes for CASTPGQGKAFF.